The sequence of this T cell receptor beta chain was determined in a study of T-cell reconstitution after alpha-beta-depleted transplantation in children. Study-wide results and caveats: It was reported that alpha-beta T cells came from several hundred expanded graft clones (about two months after transplant). The origin of high day-60 TCRbeta diversity in some patients lay in surviving recipient T cells and thymic progenitors. T-cell counts and diversity at one year post-transplant came mainly from newly produced T cells.

Worth noting for this clonotype: Its specificity is unknown.

The TCRbeta library incorporated unique molecular identifiers. TCRdb reprocessed the PCR reads with MiXCR, giving one entry per CDR3 protein. The table includes about 980,000 distinct CDR3 sequences, about 26% detected once. V lost 5 bases to trimming and J lost 0 bases, with 11 bases between them. The CDR3 has 15 residues. Germline V gene sequence: CDR1 MNHNS, CDR2 SASEGT. The sequenced sample was PBMCs, mostly from graft donor cells, obtained 360 days after TCRalphabeta/CD19-depleted stem cell transplant. The V call is TRBV6-1, the J call TRBJ1-5; no firm D call. This receptor was taken from a boy in the first two years of life who had a stem cell transplant for SCID, so the T cells may come from the graft donor. The CDR3 spells CASSRRNNSNQPQHF. The CDR3, as DNA: TGTGCCAGCAGTAGACGGAATAATAGCAATCAGCCCCAGCATTTT.